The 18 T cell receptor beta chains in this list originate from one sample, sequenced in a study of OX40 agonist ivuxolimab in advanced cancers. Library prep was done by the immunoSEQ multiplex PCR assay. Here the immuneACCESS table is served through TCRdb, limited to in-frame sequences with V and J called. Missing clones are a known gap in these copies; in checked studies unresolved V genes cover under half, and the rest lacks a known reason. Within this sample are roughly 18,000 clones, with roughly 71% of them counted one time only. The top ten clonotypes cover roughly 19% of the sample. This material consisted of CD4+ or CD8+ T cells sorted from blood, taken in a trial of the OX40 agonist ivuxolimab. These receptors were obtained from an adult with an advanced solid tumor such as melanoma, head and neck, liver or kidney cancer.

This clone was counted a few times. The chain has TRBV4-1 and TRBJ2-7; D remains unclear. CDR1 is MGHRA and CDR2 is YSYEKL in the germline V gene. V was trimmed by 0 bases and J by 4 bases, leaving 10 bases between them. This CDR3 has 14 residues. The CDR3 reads CASSQDYREYEQYF. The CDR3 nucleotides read TGCGCCAGCAGCCAAGATTATAGAGAATACGAGCAGTACTTC.

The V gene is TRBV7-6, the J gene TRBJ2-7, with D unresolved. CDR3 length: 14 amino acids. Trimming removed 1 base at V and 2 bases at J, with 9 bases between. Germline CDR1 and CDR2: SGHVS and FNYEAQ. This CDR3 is CASSLVAETYEQYF. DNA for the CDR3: TGTGCCAGCAGCTTAGTGGCAGAAACCTACGAGCAGTACTTC.

The CDR3 is CASSQTGQVSSGTYNEQFF. In DNA form, the CDR3 reads TGCGCCAGCAGCCAAACCGGGCAGGTGTCTAGCGGGACCTACAATGAGCAGTTCTTC. The chain carries TRBV4-1 and TRBJ2-1; 9 nucleotides line up with TRBD2. Germline CDR1 and CDR2: MGHRA and YSYEKL. The J segment lost 2 bases and the V segment lost 2 bases, leaving 13 bases of the junction unmatched. This CDR3 comprises 19 residues.

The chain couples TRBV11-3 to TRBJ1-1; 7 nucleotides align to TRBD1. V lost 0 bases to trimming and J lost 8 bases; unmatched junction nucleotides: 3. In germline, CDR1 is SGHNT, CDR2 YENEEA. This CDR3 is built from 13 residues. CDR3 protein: CASSLDGTEEAFF. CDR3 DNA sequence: TGTGCCAGCAGCTTAGATGGGACAGAGGAAGCTTTCTTT.

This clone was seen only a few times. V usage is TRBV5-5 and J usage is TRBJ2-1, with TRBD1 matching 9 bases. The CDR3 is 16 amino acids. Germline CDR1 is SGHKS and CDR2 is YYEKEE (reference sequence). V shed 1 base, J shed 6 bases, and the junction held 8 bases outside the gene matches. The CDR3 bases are TGTGCCAGCAGCTTGCCCACAGGGGGCGCGGGCAATGAGCAGTTCTTC. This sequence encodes CASSLPTGGAGNEQFF.

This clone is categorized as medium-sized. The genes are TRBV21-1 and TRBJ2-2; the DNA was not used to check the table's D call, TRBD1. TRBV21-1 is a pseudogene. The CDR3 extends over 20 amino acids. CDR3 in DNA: TGTGCCAGCAGCAGAGGACAGGGTGATTTGACGGTTGCTGACACCGGGGAGCTGTTTTTT. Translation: CASSRGQGDLTVADTGELFF.

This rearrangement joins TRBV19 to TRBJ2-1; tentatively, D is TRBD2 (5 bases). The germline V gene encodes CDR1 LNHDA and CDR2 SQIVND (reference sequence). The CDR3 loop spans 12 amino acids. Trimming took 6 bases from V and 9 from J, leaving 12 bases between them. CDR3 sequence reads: CASSEPSPEQFF. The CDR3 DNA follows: TGTGCCAGTAGCGAACCTAGCCCTGAGCAGTTCTTC.

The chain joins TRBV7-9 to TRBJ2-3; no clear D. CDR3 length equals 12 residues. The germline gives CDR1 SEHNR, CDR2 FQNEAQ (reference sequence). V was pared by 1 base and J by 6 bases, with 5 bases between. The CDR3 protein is CASSLDPDTQYF. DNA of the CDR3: TGTGCCAGCAGCTTAGATCCGGATACGCAGTATTTT. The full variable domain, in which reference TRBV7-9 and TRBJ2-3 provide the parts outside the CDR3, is DTGVSQNPRHKITKRGQNVTFRCDPISEHNRLYWYRQTLGQGPEFLTYFQNEAQLEKSRLLSDRFSAERPKGSFSTLEIQRTEQGDSAMYLCASSLDPDTQYFGPGTRLTVL.

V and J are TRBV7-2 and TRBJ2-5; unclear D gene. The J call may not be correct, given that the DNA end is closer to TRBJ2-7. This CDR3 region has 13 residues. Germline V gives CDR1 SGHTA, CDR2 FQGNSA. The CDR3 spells CASSPYPGYEQYF. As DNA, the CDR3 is TGTGCCAGCAGCCCCTACCCGGGTTACGAGCAGTACTTC.

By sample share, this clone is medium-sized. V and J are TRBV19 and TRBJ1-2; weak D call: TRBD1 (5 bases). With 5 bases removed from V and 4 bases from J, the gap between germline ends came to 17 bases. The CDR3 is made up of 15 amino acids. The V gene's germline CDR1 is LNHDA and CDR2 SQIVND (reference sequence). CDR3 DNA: TGTGCCAGTAGTCCGTCGGACACCTATTCCTATGGCTACACCTTC. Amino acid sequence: CASSPSDTYSYGYTF.

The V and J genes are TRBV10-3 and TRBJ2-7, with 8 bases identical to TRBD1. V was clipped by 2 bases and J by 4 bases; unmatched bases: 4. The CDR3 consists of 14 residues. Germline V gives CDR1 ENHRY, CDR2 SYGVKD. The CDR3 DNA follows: TGTGCCATCAGTGAGGGGGGACAGGCTTACGAGCAGTACTTC. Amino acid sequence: CAISEGGQAYEQYF.

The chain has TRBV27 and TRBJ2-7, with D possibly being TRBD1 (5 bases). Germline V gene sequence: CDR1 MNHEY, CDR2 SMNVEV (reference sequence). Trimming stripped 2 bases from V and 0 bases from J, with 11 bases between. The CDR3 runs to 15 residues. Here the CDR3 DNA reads TGTGCCAGCAGTTTAGATGAAGGGGCCTCCTACGAGCAGTACTTC. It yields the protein CASSLDEGASYEQYF.

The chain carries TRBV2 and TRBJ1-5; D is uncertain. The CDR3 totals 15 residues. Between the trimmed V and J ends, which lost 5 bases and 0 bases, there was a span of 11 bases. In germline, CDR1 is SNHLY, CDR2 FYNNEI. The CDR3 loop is CASSRDAYSNQPQHF. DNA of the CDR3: TGTGCCAGCAGTAGGGATGCCTATAGCAATCAGCCCCAGCATTTT.

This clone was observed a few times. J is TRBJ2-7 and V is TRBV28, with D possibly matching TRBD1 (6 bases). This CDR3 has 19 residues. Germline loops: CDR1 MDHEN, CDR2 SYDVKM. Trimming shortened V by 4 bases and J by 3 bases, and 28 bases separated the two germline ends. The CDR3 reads CASSSLGPGLRDTLYEQYF. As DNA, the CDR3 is TGTGCCAGCAGTTCCCTGGGTCCGGGGCTTCGGGACACACTCTACGAGCAGTACTTC.

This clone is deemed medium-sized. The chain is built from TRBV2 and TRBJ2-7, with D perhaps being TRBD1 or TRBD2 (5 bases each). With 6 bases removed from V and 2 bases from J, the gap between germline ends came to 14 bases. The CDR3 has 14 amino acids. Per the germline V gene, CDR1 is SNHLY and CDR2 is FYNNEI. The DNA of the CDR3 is TGTGCCAGCAGGGATACACGAGGGGCCTACGAGCAGTACTTC. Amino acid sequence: CASRDTRGAYEQYF.

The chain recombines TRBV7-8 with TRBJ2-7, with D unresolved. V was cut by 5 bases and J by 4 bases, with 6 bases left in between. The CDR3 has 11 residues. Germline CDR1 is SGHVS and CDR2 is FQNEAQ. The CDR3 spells CASSPQYEQYF. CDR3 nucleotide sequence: TGTGCCAGCAGCCCTCAGTACGAGCAGTACTTC.

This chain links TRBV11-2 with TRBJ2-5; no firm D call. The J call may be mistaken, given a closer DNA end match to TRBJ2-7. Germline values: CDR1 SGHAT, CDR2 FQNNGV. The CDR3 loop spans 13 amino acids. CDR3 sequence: CASSLQTSYEQYF. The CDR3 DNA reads TGTGCCAGCAGCTTACAAACTTCCTACGAGCAGTACTTC.

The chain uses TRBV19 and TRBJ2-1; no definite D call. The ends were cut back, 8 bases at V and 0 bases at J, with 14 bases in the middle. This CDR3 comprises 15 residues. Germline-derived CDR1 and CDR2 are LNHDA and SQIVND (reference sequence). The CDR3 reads CASGPFGRSYNEQFF. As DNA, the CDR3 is TGTGCCAGTGGGCCTTTTGGGCGCTCCTACAATGAGCAGTTCTTC.